The subject of this entry is one T cell receptor (beta chain). Its antigen remains unidentified. TCRdb re-called the 5' RACE reads through MiXCR, storing one row per CDR3 protein. The sample contains fewer than 350,000 distinct CDR3 sequences, roughly an eighth of which appear only once. The sample is drawn from a study of T-cell memory formation after mild COVID-19. Study information: The TCR clusters were mostly specific to one donor.

Trimming pared 6 bases from V and 9 bases from J, leaving 9 bases between. The CDR3 has 12 residues. CDR1 MDHEN and CDR2 SYDVKM come from the germline V gene. General observations from the study: Mainly in CM and EM were contracting CD4+ clones; CD8+ were in EMRA. Some clones that responded were present in memory (sampled pre-infection), which suggests cross-reactive memory joined.

The receptor's source is a young man who had mild COVID-19 (a few samples of this study predate the infection). Cell type and time point are not known. This chain joins TRBV28 and TRBJ1-6; D ambiguous. Sequencing was carried out using PBMCs or a T cell subset sorted from them (not recorded which). In DNA, the CDR3 is TGTGCCAGCAGCACATCAATTTCACCCCTCCACTTT. Protein product: CASSTSISPLHF.